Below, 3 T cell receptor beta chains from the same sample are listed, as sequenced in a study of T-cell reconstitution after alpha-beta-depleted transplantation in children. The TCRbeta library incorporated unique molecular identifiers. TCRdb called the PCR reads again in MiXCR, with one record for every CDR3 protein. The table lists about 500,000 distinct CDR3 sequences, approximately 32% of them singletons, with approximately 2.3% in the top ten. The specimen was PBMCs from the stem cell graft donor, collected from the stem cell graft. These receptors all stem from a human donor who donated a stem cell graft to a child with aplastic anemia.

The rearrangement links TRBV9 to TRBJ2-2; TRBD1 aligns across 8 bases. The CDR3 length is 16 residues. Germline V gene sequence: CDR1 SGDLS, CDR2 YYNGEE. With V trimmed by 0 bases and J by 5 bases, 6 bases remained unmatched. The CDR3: CASSVGAQGATGELFF. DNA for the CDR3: TGTGCCAGCAGCGTAGGGGCGCAGGGGGCTACCGGGGAGCTGTTTTTT. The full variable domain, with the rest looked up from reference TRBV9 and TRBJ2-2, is DSGVTQTPKHLITATGQRVTLRCSPRSGDLSVYWYQQSLDQGLQFLIQYYNGEERAKGNILERFSAQQFPDLHSELNLSSLELGDSALYFCASSVGAQGATGELFFGEGSRLTVL.

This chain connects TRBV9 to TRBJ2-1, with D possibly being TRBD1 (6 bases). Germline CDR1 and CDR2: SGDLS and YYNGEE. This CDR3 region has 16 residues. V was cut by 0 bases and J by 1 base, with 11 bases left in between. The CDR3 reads CASSVDGGASYNEQFF. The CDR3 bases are TGTGCCAGCAGCGTAGATGGGGGCGCGTCCTACAATGAGCAGTTCTTC.

Here the CDR3 reads CAISESTSGQDTQYF. The CDR3, as DNA: TGTGCCATCAGTGAGTCAACTAGCGGGCAGGATACGCAGTATTTT. This chain links TRBV10-3 with TRBJ2-3; 9 nucleotides line up with TRBD2. The CDR3 is 15 residues long. CDR1 and CDR2 (germline): ENHRY, SYGVKD. Trimming removed 0 bases from V and 6 bases from J; junction bases left unmatched: 4.